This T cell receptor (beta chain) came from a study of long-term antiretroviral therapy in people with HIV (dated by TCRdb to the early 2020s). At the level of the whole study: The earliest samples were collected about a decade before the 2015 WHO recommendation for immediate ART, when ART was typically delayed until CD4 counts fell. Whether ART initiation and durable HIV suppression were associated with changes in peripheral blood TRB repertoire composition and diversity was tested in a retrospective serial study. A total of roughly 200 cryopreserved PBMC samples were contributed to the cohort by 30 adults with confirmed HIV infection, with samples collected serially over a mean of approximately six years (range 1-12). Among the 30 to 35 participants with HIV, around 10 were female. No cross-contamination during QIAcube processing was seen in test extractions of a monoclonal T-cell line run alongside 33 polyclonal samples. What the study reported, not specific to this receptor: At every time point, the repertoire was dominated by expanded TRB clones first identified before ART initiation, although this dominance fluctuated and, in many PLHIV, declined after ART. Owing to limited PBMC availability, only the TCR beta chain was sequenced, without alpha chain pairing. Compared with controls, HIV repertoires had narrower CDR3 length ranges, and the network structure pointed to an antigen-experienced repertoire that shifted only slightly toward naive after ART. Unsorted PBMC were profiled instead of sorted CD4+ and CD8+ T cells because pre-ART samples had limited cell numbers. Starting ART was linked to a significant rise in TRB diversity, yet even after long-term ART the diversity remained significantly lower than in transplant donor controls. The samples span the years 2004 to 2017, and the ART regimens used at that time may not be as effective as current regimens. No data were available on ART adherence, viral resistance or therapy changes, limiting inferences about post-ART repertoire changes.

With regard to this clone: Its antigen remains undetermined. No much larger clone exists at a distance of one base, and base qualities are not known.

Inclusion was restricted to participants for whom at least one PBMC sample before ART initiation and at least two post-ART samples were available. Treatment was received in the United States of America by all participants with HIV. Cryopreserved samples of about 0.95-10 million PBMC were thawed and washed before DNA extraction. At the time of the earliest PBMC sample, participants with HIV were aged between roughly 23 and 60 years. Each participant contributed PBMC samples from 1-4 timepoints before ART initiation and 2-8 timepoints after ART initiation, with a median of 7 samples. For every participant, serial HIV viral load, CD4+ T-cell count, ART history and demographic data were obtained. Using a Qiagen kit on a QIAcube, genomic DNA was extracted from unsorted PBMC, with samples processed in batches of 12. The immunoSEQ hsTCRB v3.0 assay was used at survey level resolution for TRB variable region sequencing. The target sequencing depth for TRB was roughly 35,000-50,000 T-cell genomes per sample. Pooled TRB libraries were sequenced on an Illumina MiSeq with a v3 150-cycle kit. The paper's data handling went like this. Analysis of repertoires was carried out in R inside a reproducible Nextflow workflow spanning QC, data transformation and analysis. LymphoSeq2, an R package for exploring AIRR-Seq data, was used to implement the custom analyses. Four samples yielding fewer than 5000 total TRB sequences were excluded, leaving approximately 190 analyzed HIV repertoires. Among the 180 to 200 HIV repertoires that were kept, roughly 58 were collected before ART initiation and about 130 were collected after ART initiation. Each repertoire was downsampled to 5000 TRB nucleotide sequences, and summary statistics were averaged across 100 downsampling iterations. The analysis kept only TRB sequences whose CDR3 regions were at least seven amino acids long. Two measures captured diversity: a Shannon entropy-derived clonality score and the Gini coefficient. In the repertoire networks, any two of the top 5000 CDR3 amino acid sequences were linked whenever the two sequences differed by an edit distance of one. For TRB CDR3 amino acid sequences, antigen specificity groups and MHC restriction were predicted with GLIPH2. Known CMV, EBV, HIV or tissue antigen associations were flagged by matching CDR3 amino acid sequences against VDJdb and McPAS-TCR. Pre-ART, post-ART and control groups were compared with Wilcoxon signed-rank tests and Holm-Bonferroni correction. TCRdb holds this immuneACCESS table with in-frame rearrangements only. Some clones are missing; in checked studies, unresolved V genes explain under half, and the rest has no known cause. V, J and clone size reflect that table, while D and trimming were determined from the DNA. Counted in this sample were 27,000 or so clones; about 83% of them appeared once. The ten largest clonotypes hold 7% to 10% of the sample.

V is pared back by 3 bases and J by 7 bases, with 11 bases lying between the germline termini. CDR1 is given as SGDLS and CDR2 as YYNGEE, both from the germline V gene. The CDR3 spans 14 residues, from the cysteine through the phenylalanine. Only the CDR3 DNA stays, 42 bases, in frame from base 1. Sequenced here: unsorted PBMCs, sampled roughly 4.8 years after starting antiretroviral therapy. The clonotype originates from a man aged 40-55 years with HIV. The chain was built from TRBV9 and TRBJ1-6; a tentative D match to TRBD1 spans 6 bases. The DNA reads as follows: TGTGCCAGCAGCGACCGGGACAAGAATTCACCCCTCCACTTT. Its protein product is CASSDRDKNSPLHF.